Listed here are 23 T cell receptor beta chains from one sample, sequenced in a study of cytomegalovirus exposure and HLA in healthy donors. PCR used 60 Vbeta primers and 13 Jbeta primers. Only in-frame clones appear in the TCRdb table, and some are missing; sequencing was by immunoSEQ multiplex PCR. Among approximately 190,000 clones listed, about 81% were seen once. The material sequenced was PBMCs. These receptor sequences come from a woman in her fifties or sixties in good health and CMV-seropositive.

The chain recombines TRBV7-6 with TRBJ2-5; 11 bases map to TRBD2. CDR3 length: 16 residues. The ends lost 1 base at V and 4 bases at J; junction bases unmatched: 5. Germline V gene sequence: CDR1 SGHVS, CDR2 FNYEAQ. The CDR3 region is CASSLGLAGRGETQYF. As DNA, the CDR3 is TGTGCCAGCAGCTTAGGACTAGCGGGAAGGGGAGAGACCCAGTACTTC.

This chain links TRBV5-4 with TRBJ2-1, with 8 bases identical to TRBD1. The CDR3 contains 14 residues. Germline CDR1 is SGHNT and CDR2 is YYREEE (reference sequence). Trimming removed 4 bases from V and 9 bases from J; junction bases left unmatched: 9. The CDR3 loop reads CASSERTGLGEQFF. The CDR3 coding sequence is TGTGCCAGCAGCGAAAGGACAGGGTTAGGTGAGCAGTTCTTC.

The chain combines TRBV10-1 with TRBJ2-1; D is ambiguous. V was cut by 3 bases and J by 7 bases, with 10 bases left in between. The CDR3 extends over 13 amino acids. CDR1 is WNHNN and CDR2 is SYGVQD in the germline V gene (reference sequence). CDR3 DNA: TGCGCCAGCAGTGAAAATGCGGCGAATGAGCAGTTCTTC. Translation: CASSENAANEQFF.

This sequence joins TRBV28 and TRBJ2-3; 7 bases agree with TRBD1. Germline CDR1 reads MDHEN; CDR2 reads SYDVKM. The CDR3 length is 17 residues. J gave up 2 bases and V 4 bases, and 12 bases lay outside the gene matches. The CDR3 DNA reads as TGTGCCAGCAGTTATCCGGGCCCGACAGGGTTCACAGATACGCAGTATTTT. This sequence encodes CASSYPGPTGFTDTQYF.

The chain recombines TRBV28 with TRBJ1-3, with unresolved D. The V end lost 4 bases, the J end lost 4 bases, and 14 bases lay between the germline ends. The CDR3 contains 15 residues. Germline CDR1 MDHEN, CDR2 SYDVKM. CDR3 nucleotides: TGTGCCAGCAGTTCCGGGCCCCAGCGGGGAAACACCATATATTTT. Encoded protein: CASSSGPQRGNTIYF.

The chain carries TRBV7-9 and TRBJ2-2, with D perhaps matching TRBD2 (5 bases). The germline CDR1 and CDR2 sequences are SEHNR and FQNEAQ (reference sequence). The CDR3 length is 14 residues. Trimming pared 6 bases from V and 6 bases from J, leaving 14 bases between. CDR3 coding DNA: TGTGCCAGCAGACTGACATTAGCGTCCGGGGAGCTGTTTTTT. Translation gives CASRLTLASGELFF.

This chain joins TRBV2 and TRBJ2-5, with D possibly matching TRBD2 (6 bases). The J call is doubtful: the DNA matches TRBJ2-7 better. Germline V CDR1 and CDR2: SNHLY, FYNNEI. This CDR3 has 13 amino acids. The CDR3 sequence: CASSGRGSYEQYF. Written as DNA, the CDR3 is TGTGCCAGCAGTGGGAGGGGCAGCTACGAGCAGTACTTC.

This clone was seen just once. At one boundary the junction diverges from the germline segment, which might be a read error. The same CDR3 is also encoded by other DNA sequences in this sample. The V and J genes are TRBV5-1 and TRBJ2-2; tentative D call: TRBD2 (6 bases). Germline values: CDR1 SGHRS, CDR2 YFSETQ. The CDR3 has 15 amino acids. The CDR3 protein is CASTASGVNTGELFF. DNA for the CDR3: TGCGCCAGCACAGCTTCGGGGGTCAACACCGGGGAGCTATTTTTT. The full variable domain, in which reference TRBV5-1 and TRBJ2-2 provide the parts outside the CDR3, is KAGVTQTPRYLIKTRGQQVTLSCSPISGHRSVSWYQQTPGQGLQFLFEYFSETQRNKGNFPGRFSGRQFSNSRSEMNVSTLELGDSALYLCASTASGVNTGELFFGEGSRLTVL.

J is TRBJ2-1 and V is TRBV6-5, with D perhaps matching TRBD1 (6 bases). This CDR3 comprises 12 residues. Trimming took off 7 bases at V and 4 bases at J, with 8 bases between the two ends. CDR1 and CDR2 from the germline V gene are MNHEY and SVGAGI. CDR3 protein: CASNQGYNEQFF. The CDR3 nucleotides are TGTGCCAGCAACCAGGGGTACAATGAGCAGTTCTTC.

There are a few counts of this clone. The chain joins TRBV19 to TRBJ1-4, with D possibly TRBD1 on 6 matching bases. CDR1 and CDR2 from the germline V gene are LNHDA and SQIVND (reference sequence). The CDR3 sequence is 14 residues long. With 5 bases removed from V and 4 bases from J, the gap between germline ends came to 11 bases. CDR3 loop: CASSPGHNNEKLFF. The CDR3 nucleotides are TGTGCCAGTAGTCCGGGACACAATAATGAAAAACTGTTTTTT.

This chain uses TRBV6-6 with TRBJ1-1; 7 positions match TRBD1. The CDR3 has 14 amino acids. In germline, CDR1 is MNHNY, CDR2 SVGAGI (reference sequence). V lost 8 bases to trimming and J lost 0 bases; unmatched junction nucleotides: 6. CDR3 DNA: TGTGCCAGCGGGGACAGCACCATGAACACTGAAGCTTTCTTT. It is translated as CASGDSTMNTEAFF.

This clone was picked up a small number of times. The gene calls are TRBV2 and TRBJ2-2; 8 nucleotides match TRBD2. V shed 2 bases and J 7 bases; nucleotides not matched to a gene: 15. CDR3 size: 18 residues. Germline assignment: CDR1 SNHLY and CDR2 FYNNEI. The CDR3 region is CASSESGGAEGAIGELFF. The CDR3 DNA reads TGTGCCAGCAGTGAATCCGGGGGGGCCGAGGGAGCGATCGGGGAGCTGTTTTTT. Full variable domain (outside the CDR3, taken from reference TRBV2 and TRBJ2-2): EPEVTQTPSHQVTQMGQEVILRCVPISNHLYFYWYRQILGQKVEFLVSFYNNEISEKSEIFDDQFSVERPDGSNFTLKIRSTKLEDSAMYFCASSESGGAEGAIGELFFGEGSRLTVL.

V and J are TRBV5-1 and TRBJ1-1; D gene unclear. Germline V gives CDR1 SGHRS, CDR2 YFSETQ. This CDR3 is 15 amino acids long. V was clipped by 1 base and J by 5 bases, with 15 bases between them. CDR3 nucleotides: TGCGCCAGCAGCTTGCAGCCGGGAGAAAGAACTGAAGCTTTCTTT. Amino acid sequence: CASSLQPGERTEAFF.

This chain connects TRBV21-1 to TRBJ2-7; the D call TRBD1 from the table was never checked on the DNA. TRBV21-1 is noted as a pseudogene. The length of the CDR3 is 20 residues. As DNA, the CDR3 is TGTGCCAGCAGCAGTTTGGGATCGGCACAGGGGGCCGCACGGACCTACGAGCAGTACTTC. It encodes CASSSLGSAQGAARTYEQYF.

The rearrangement joins TRBV6-5 to TRBJ1-3; no reliable D call. The germline V and J ends were trimmed by 8 bases and 2 bases, with 13 bases remaining between them. CDR1 is MNHEY, CDR2 SVGAGI, per germline. This CDR3 has 14 residues. The CDR3 DNA is TGTGCCAGCTGGGCCGGTTCTCCTGGAAACACCATATATTTT. This sequence encodes CASWAGSPGNTIYF.

This clone was seen once. The V gene is TRBV5-6, the J gene TRBJ2-7; 8 bases are a match to TRBD2. The CDR3 sequence is 16 residues long. V shed 1 base and J 3 bases; nucleotides not matched to a gene: 9. Per the germline V gene, CDR1 is SGHDT and CDR2 is YYEEEE. The CDR3 nucleotides are TGTGCCAGCAGCTTGAGGGAAAGGCTAGCGGGCTACGAGCAGTACTTC. Its translation is CASSLRERLAGYEQYF.

The chain employs TRBV19 and TRBJ1-2; 9 nucleotides match TRBD1. V gave up 2 bases and J gave up 7 bases; unmatched junction bases: 8. Germline CDR1 reads LNHDA; CDR2 reads SQIVND (reference sequence). The CDR3 totals 15 residues. CDR3 sequence: CASSIPGTGSSGYTF. In DNA, the CDR3 is TGTGCCAGTAGTATACCCGGGACAGGGTCCTCTGGCTACACCTTC.

In its sample, this clone was seen a few times. The CDR3 reads CASSFSNYEQYF. The DNA of the CDR3 is TGTGCCAGCAGTTTTAGCAATTACGAGCAGTACTTC. The chain is built from TRBV28 and TRBJ2-7; D call uncertain. From germline, CDR1 is MDHEN and CDR2 SYDVKM. Trimming shortened V by 3 bases and J by 4 bases, and 7 bases separated the two germline ends. The CDR3 runs to 12 residues.

V and J are TRBV19 and TRBJ1-1; a possible D gene is TRBD1 (5 bases). The CDR3 has 15 residues. Germline V gene lookup returns CDR1 LNHDA and CDR2 SQIVND (reference sequence). The germline V and J ends were trimmed by 5 bases and 5 bases, with 18 bases remaining between them. The CDR3 protein is CASSPRDGGWTEAFF. The CDR3 nucleotides read TGTGCCAGTAGTCCTCGGGACGGGGGGTGGACTGAAGCTTTCTTT.

There are a few counts of this clone. The chain joins TRBV6-6 to TRBJ2-7, with D unclear. Looked up from germline, CDR1 is MNHNY and CDR2 is SVGAGI (reference sequence). There are 12 residues in the CDR3. V lost 6 bases, J lost 1 base, and 7 bases lay in between. CDR3 amino acids: CASSQASYEQYF. The CDR3 DNA is TGTGCCAGCAGCCAAGCTTCCTACGAGCAGTACTTC.

V usage is TRBV5-1 and J usage is TRBJ2-3; D not certain. CDR1 and CDR2 (germline): SGHRS, YFSETQ. The V gene lost 1 base and the J gene lost 2 bases, with 8 bases spanning the gap. CDR3 length: 14 residues. CDR3 region: CASSLIALTDTQYF. The CDR3 nucleotides read TGCGCCAGCAGCTTGATAGCTCTCACAGATACGCAGTATTTT.

This sequence joins TRBV7-9 and TRBJ2-2; no definite D call. CDR3 length equals 16 residues. Germline CDR1 SEHNR, CDR2 FQNEAQ (reference sequence). Trimming took off 5 bases at V and 4 bases at J, with 17 bases between the two ends. The CDR3 DNA reads as TGTGCCAGCAGCGATTATAATAGCTTCTCCACCGGGGAGCTGTTTTTT. Encoded protein: CASSDYNSFSTGELFF.

This chain uses TRBV15 with TRBJ2-6, with D possibly being TRBD1 (6 bases). CDR1 LNHNV and CDR2 YYDKDF come from the germline V gene (reference sequence). The CDR3 totals 16 residues. V was clipped by 0 bases and J by 4 bases, with 10 bases between them. CDR3: CATSRDTGTGANVLTF. The CDR3 region has the DNA TGTGCCACCAGCAGAGATACAGGGACCGGGGCCAACGTCCTGACTTTC.